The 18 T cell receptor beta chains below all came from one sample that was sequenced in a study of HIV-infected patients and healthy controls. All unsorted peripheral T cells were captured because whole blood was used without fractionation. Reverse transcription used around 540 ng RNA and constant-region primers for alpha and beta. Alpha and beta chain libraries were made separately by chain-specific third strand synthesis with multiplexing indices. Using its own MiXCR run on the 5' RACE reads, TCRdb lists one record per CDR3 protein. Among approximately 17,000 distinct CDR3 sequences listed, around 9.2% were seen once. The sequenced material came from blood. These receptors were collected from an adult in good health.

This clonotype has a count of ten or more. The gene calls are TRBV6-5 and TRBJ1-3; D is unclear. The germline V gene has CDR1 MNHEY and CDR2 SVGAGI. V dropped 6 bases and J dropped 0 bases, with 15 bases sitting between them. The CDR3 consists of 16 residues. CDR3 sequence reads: CASSLGPHLSGNTIYF. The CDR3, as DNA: TGTGCCAGCAGCCTCGGTCCTCACCTCTCTGGAAACACCATATATTTT.

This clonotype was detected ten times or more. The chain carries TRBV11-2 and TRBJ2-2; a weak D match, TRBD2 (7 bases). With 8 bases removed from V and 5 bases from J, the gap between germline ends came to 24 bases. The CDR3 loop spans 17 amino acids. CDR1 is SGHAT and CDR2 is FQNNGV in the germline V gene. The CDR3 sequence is CASGGRGATVVTGELFF. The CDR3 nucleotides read TGTGCCAGCGGGGGCCGGGGGGCAACGGTAGTGACCGGGGAGCTGTTTTTT.

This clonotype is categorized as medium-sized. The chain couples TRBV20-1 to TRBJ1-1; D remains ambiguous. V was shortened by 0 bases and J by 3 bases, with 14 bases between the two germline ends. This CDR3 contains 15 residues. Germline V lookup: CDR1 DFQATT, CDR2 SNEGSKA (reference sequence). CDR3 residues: CSARDPGRGDTEAFF. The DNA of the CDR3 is TGCAGTGCTAGAGATCCCGGGCGCGGCGACACTGAAGCTTTCTTT.

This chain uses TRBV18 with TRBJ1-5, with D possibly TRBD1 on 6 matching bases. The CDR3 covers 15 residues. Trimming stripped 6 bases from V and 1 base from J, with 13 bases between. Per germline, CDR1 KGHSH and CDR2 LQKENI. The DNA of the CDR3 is TGTGCCAGCTCGGCCGCAGGGGCAAGCAATCAGCCCCAGCATTTT. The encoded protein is CASSAAGASNQPQHF.

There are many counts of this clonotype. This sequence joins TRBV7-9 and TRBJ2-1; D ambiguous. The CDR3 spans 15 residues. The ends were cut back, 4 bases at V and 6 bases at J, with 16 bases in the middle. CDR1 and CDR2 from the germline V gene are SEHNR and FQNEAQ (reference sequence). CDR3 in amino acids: CASSSAWVGFNEQFF. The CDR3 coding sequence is TGTGCCAGCAGCTCCGCATGGGTCGGATTCAATGAGCAGTTCTTC.

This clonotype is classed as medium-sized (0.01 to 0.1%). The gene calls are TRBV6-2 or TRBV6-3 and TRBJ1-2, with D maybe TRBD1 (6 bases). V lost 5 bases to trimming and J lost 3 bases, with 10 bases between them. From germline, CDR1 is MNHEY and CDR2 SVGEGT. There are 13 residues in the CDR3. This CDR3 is CASSDRTDYGYTF. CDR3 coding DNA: TGTGCCAGCAGTGACCGGACAGACTATGGCTACACCTTC.

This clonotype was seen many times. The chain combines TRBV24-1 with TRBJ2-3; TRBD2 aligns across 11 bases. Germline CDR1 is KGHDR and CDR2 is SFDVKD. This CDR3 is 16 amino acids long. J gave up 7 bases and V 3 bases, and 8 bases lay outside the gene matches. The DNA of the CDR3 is TGTGCCACCAGTGATCCCACTAGCGGGAGTACCAATACGCAGTATTTT. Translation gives CATSDPTSGSTNTQYF.

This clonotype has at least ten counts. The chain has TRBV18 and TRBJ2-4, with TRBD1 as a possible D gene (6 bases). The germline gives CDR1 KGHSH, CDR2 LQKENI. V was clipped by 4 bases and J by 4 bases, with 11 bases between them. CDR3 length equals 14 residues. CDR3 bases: TGTGCCAGCTCACAAAAAACAGGGAAAAACATTCAGTACTTC. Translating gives CASSQKTGKNIQYF.

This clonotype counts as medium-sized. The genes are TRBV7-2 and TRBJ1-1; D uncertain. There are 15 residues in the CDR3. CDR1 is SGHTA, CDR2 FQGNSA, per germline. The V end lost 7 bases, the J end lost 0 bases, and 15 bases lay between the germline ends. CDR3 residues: CASMSERSMNTEAFF. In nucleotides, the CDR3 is TGTGCCAGCATGTCGGAGAGGAGCATGAACACTGAAGCTTTCTTT.

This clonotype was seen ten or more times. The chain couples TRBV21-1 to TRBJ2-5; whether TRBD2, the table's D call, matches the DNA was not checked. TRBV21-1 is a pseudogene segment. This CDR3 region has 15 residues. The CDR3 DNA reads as TGTGCCAGCAGTTTAGCGGGAGGGTGGGGAGAGACCCAGTACTTC. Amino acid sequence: CASSLAGGWGETQYF.

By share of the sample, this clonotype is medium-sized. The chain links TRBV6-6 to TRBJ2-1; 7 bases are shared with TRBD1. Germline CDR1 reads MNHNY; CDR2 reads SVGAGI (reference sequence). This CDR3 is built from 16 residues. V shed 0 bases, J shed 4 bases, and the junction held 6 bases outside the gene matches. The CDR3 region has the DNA TGTGCCAGCAGTTACTCGCCAGGGGGACAATACAATGAGCAGTTCTTC. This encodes CASSYSPGGQYNEQFF.

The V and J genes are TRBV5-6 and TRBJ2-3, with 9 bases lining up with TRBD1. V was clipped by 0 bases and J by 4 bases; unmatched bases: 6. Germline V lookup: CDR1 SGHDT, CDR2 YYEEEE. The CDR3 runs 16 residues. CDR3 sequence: CASSLGHRGRADTQYF. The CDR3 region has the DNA TGTGCCAGCAGCTTGGGGCACAGGGGGCGTGCAGATACGCAGTATTTT.

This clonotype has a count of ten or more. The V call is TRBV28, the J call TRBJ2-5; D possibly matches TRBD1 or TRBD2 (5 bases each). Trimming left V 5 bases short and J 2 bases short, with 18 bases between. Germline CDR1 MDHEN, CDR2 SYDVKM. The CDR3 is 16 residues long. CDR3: CASSTIARGSQETQYF. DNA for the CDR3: TGTGCCAGCAGTACCATAGCCCGGGGCAGTCAAGAGACCCAGTACTTC.

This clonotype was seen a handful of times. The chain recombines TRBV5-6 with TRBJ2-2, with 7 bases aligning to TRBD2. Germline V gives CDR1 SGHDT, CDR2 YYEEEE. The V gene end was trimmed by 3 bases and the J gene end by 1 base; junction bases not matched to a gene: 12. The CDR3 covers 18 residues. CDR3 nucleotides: TGTGCCAGCAGCTCCGGCATCGGGTGGGAGGGGAACACCGGGGAGCTGTTTTTT. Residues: CASSSGIGWEGNTGELFF.

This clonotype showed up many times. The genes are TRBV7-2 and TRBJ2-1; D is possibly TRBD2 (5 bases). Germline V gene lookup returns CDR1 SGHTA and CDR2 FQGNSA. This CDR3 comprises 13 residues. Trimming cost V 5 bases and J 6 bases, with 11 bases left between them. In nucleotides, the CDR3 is TGTGCCAGCAGCACTAGACTGGGCAATGAGCAGTTCTTC. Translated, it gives CASSTRLGNEQFF.

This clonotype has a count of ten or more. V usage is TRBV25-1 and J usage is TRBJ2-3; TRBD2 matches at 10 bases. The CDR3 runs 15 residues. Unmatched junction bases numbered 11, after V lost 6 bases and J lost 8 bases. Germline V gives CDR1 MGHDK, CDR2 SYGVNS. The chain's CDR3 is CASSPGGTSDSTQYF. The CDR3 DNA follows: TGTGCCAGCAGCCCAGGGGGGACTAGCGACAGTACGCAGTATTTT. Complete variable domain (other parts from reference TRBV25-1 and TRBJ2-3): EADIYQTPRYLVIGTGKKITLECSQTMGHDKMYWYQQDPGMELHLIHYSYGVNSTEKGDLSSESTVSRIRTEHFPLTLESARPSHTSQYLCASSPGGTSDSTQYFGPGTRLTVL.

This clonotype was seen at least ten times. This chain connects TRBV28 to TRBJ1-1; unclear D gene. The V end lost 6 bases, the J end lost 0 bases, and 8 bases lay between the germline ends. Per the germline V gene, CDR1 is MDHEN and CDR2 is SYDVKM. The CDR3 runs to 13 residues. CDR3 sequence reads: CASSPVMNTEAFF. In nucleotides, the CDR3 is TGTGCCAGCAGCCCGGTCATGAACACTGAAGCTTTCTTT.

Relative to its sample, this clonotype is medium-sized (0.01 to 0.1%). CDR3 sequence reads: CASSLEPINEQFF. The CDR3 bases are TGTGCCAGCAGCTTAGAACCCATCAATGAGCAGTTCTTC. The chain uses TRBV7-2 and TRBJ2-1; D is unresolved. CDR3 length: 13 amino acids. V was cut by 1 base and J by 6 bases, with 7 bases left in between. CDR1 and CDR2 from the germline V gene are SGHTA and FQGNSA.